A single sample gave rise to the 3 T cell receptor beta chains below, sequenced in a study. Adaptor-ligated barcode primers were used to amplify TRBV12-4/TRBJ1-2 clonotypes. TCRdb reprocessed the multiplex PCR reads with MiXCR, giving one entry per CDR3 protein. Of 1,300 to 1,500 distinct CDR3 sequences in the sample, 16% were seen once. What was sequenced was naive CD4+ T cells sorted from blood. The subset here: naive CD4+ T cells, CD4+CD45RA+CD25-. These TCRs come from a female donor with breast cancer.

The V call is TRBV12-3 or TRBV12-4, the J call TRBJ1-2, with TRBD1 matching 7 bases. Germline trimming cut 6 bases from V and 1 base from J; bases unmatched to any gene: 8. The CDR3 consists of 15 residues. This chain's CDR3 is CASRGRTGDNYGYTF. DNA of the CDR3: TGTGCCAGCAGGGGACGGACAGGTGATAACTATGGCTACACCTTC.

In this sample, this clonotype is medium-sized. The CDR3 DNA is TGTGCCAGCAGTCTCCAGGGTCTCGCCTATGGCTACACCTTC. Translated: CASSLQGLAYGYTF. The chain carries TRBV12-3 or TRBV12-4 and TRBJ1-2, with D tentatively TRBD1 (5 bases). The V end lost 5 bases, the J end lost 4 bases, and 14 bases lay between the germline ends. The CDR3 runs 14 residues.

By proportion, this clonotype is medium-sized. CDR3 DNA: TGTGCCAGCAGTCTCCACCATGGACAGCTCTATGGCTACACCTTC. Protein sequence: CASSLHHGQLYGYTF. The chain combines TRBV12-3 or TRBV12-4 with TRBJ1-2; tentative D call: TRBD1 (6 bases). The CDR3 contains 15 residues. V gave up 5 bases and J gave up 4 bases, with 17 bases separating them.